The 32 T cell receptor beta chains presented below share a single source sample, sequenced in a study of T cell responses to AZD1222 COVID-19 vaccine. The data were produced by immunoSEQ multiplex PCR, yet TCRdb's version contains in-frame clones alone and is incomplete. The profile shows about 150,000 clones, 75% to 90% of them singletons. Sample: peripheral blood, taken on day 0 of AZD1222 vaccination. These receptors all stem from an adult in good health.

The chain combines TRBV30 with TRBJ1-3; D is unclear. From germline, CDR1 is GTSNPN and CDR2 SVGIG (reference sequence). V lost 2 bases, J lost 0 bases, and 5 bases lay in between. CDR3 size: 13 residues. The CDR3 DNA reads TGTGCCTGGAGTATCGTCTCTGGAAACACCATATATTTT. Residues: CAWSIVSGNTIYF. The full variable domain, completed using reference TRBV30 and TRBJ1-3, is SQTIHQWPATLVQPVGSPLSLECTVEGTSNPNLYWYRQAAGRGLQLLFYSVGIGQISSEVPQNLSASRPQDRQFILSSKKLLLSDSGFYLCAWSIVSGNTIYFGEGSWLTVV.

Details on this clone: One junction end disagrees with the germline gene, perhaps due to a read error. The V gene is TRBV27, the J gene TRBJ1-2; tentatively, D is TRBD1 (5 bases). The CDR3 loop spans 15 amino acids. CDR1 MNHEY and CDR2 SMNVEV come from the germline V gene (reference sequence). CDR3 region: CATSGAALSNYGYTF. Written as DNA, the CDR3 is TGTGCCACCAGTGGGGCAGCTTTGTCTAACTATGGCTACACCTTC.

This chain links TRBV20-1 with TRBJ1-2; D is perhaps TRBD1 (5 bases). The germline gives CDR1 DFQATT, CDR2 SNEGSKA (reference sequence). This CDR3 is 11 amino acids long. V was pared by 6 bases and J by 8 bases, with 13 bases between. CDR3 amino acids: CSAGTESGYTF. The CDR3 nucleotides read TGCAGTGCCGGGACGGAAAGCGGCTACACCTTC.

This chain joins TRBV2 and TRBJ2-2; TRBD1 matches 7 bases. Trimming removed 4 bases from V and 3 bases from J; junction bases left unmatched: 5. Per germline, CDR1 SNHLY and CDR2 FYNNEI. The CDR3 totals 15 residues. CDR3 nucleotide sequence: TGTGCCAGCAGTGGACAGGGTGGGGACACCGGGGAGCTGTTTTTT. Protein sequence: CASSGQGGDTGELFF.

This clone came up once. This chain connects TRBV7-9 to TRBJ2-2, with 14 bases fitting TRBD2. The V gene end was trimmed by 5 bases and the J gene end by 3 bases; junction bases not matched to a gene: 5. Germline loops: CDR1 SEHNR, CDR2 FQNEAQ (reference sequence). This CDR3 comprises 17 residues. CDR3 residues: CASSARLAGGDTGELFF. The CDR3 DNA is TGTGCCAGCAGCGCAAGACTAGCGGGAGGGGACACCGGGGAGCTGTTTTTT.

The V gene is TRBV19, the J gene TRBJ2-5, with 10 bases matching TRBD2. V dropped 6 bases and J dropped 5; count of bases not matched to a gene: 9. There are 15 residues in the CDR3. The germline CDR1 and CDR2 sequences are LNHDA and SQIVND (reference sequence). The DNA of the CDR3 is TGTGCCAGTAGGGACCCTAGCGGGAGTAAGGAGACCCAGTACTTC. Its translation: CASRDPSGSKETQYF.

The chain carries TRBV7-2 and TRBJ2-5; the match to TRBD1 covers 7 bases. In germline, CDR1 is SGHTA, CDR2 FQGNSA. V trimming: 5 bases; J trimming: 1 base; junction bases outside the gene matches: 7. The CDR3 is 15 residues long. The CDR3 sequence: CASSKSGTVQETQYF. The CDR3 nucleotides are TGTGCCAGCAGCAAGTCCGGGACAGTCCAAGAGACCCAGTACTTC.

The chain has TRBV9 and TRBJ2-3, with 8 bases aligning to TRBD2. The CDR3 is 15 residues long. Germline V gene data show CDR1 as SGDLS and CDR2 as YYNGEE. The trim removed 5 bases at V and 1 base at J, leaving 6 bases unmatched. DNA for the CDR3: TGTGCCAGCAGTAGCACTAGCGGACGCACAGATACGCAGTATTTT. Translation gives CASSSTSGRTDTQYF.

The V gene is TRBV9, the J gene TRBJ2-1, with 7 positions matching TRBD2. The trim removed 1 base at V and 3 bases at J, leaving 4 bases unmatched. This CDR3 has 15 residues. Germline lookup yields CDR1 SGDLS and CDR2 YYNGEE. The CDR3 here is CASSVRGLDYNEQFF. The DNA for the CDR3 is TGTGCCAGCAGCGTACGCGGACTAGACTACAATGAGCAGTTCTTC.

The rearrangement links TRBV6-6 to TRBJ2-4; no reliable D call. This CDR3 is built from 13 residues. V gave up 2 bases and J gave up 6 bases, with 8 bases separating them. Germline values: CDR1 MNHNY, CDR2 SVGAGI (reference sequence). CDR3 sequence: CASSYREVNIQYF. The CDR3 region has the DNA TGTGCCAGCAGTTACAGGGAAGTAAACATTCAGTACTTC.

This chain connects TRBV9 to TRBJ2-1; 7 bases are shared with TRBD2. The CDR3 runs 16 residues. CDR1 is SGDLS and CDR2 is YYNGEE in the germline V gene. The V segment lost 1 base and the J segment 7 bases; nucleotides outside the gene matches: 11. The CDR3 sequence: CASSVTGGDSVNEQFF. In nucleotides, the CDR3 is TGTGCCAGCAGCGTAACTGGGGGGGATTCGGTTAATGAGCAGTTCTTC.

The gene calls are TRBV18 and TRBJ2-7, with TRBD2 identical over 8 bases. This CDR3 has 15 residues. Losses at the gene ends were 2 bases for V and 1 base for J; bases not matched to a gene: 4. Germline assignment: CDR1 KGHSH and CDR2 LQKENI. In DNA form, the CDR3 reads TGTGCCAGCTCACCAATACTAGCGGATTCCTACGAGCAGTACTTC. Protein product: CASSPILADSYEQYF. The variable domain in full, completed from reference TRBV18 and TRBJ2-7, reads NAGVMQNPRHLVRRRGQEARLRCSPMKGHSHVYWYRQLPEEGLKFMVYLQKENIIDESGMPKERFSAEFPKEGPSILRIQQVVRGDSAAYFCASSPILADSYEQYFGPGTRLTVT.

The rearrangement joins TRBV7-2 to TRBJ1-5; 8 bases are a match to TRBD1. This CDR3 has 13 amino acids. Germline values: CDR1 SGHTA, CDR2 FQGNSA. V shed 5 bases and J 7 bases; nucleotides not matched to a gene: 4. The CDR3 loop is CASSVRQGQPQHF. The DNA of the CDR3 is TGTGCCAGCAGCGTACGACAGGGGCAGCCCCAGCATTTT.

The V gene is TRBV7-2, the J gene TRBJ1-1; 9 bases agree with TRBD1. J was trimmed by 3 bases and V by 4 bases; bases with no gene match: 3. Germline V gives CDR1 SGHTA, CDR2 FQGNSA. CDR3 length: 14 residues. This CDR3 reads CASSSRQGDTEAFF. The CDR3 DNA sequence: TGTGCCAGCAGCTCACGACAGGGGGACACTGAAGCTTTCTTT.

The genes are TRBV5-6 and TRBJ1-3; D perhaps matches TRBD1 (6 bases). Trimming cost V 2 bases and J 2 bases, with 8 bases left between them. The length of the CDR3 is 14 residues. The germline V gene encodes CDR1 SGHDT and CDR2 YYEEEE. The CDR3 loop is CASSFRTAGNTIYF. DNA for the CDR3: TGTGCCAGCAGCTTTAGGACAGCTGGAAACACCATATATTTT.

This rearrangement joins TRBV11-2 to TRBJ1-1; no clear D. CDR3 length equals 13 residues. Germline V gene data show CDR1 as SGHAT and CDR2 as FQNNGV. The V end lost 0 bases, the J end lost 0 bases, and 2 bases lay between the germline ends. The CDR3 loop is CASSLEVNTEAFF. The CDR3 DNA reads as TGTGCCAGCAGCTTAGAAGTGAACACTGAAGCTTTCTTT.

The rearrangement uses TRBV6-5 and TRBJ1-2; TRBD1 matches at 7 bases. Germline V gives CDR1 MNHEY, CDR2 SVGAGI. The CDR3 has 15 residues. J was trimmed by 4 bases and V by 0 bases; bases with no gene match: 5. The CDR3 protein is CASSYSGGTVYGYTF. For the CDR3, the DNA is TGTGCCAGCAGTTACTCGGGGGGGACAGTCTATGGCTACACCTTC.

The V gene is TRBV10-1, the J gene TRBJ2-7; 8 bases line up with TRBD1. Germline V gene lookup returns CDR1 WNHNN and CDR2 SYGVQD (reference sequence). The CDR3 has 14 residues. The V gene end was trimmed by 5 bases and the J gene end by 2 bases; junction bases not matched to a gene: 5. Here the CDR3 reads CASSRGRGPYEQYF. The DNA for the CDR3 is TGCGCCAGCAGTCGGGGCAGGGGGCCCTACGAGCAGTACTTC.

The chain employs TRBV7-2 and TRBJ1-6; maybe TRBD1 (6 bases). CDR3 length equals 19 residues. Trimming removed 1 base at V and 9 bases at J, with 25 bases between. Germline lookup yields CDR1 SGHTA and CDR2 FQGNSA. The chain's CDR3 is CASSLDFSSPRGGGSPLHF. DNA of the CDR3: TGTGCCAGCAGCTTAGATTTCTCCTCCCCCAGAGGGGGGGGTTCACCCCTCCACTTT.

The rearrangement links TRBV12-3 or TRBV12-4 to TRBJ2-1, with D possibly TRBD1 on 5 matching bases. The CDR3 has 12 residues. The germline V and J ends were trimmed by 4 bases and 10 bases, with 11 bases remaining between them. The CDR3: CASSSQGVEQFF. DNA of the CDR3: TGTGCCAGCAGTTCCCAGGGCGTGGAGCAGTTCTTC.

The chain combines TRBV19 with TRBJ1-6; 9 bases are a match to TRBD1. Per germline, CDR1 LNHDA and CDR2 SQIVND (reference sequence). The V gene end was trimmed by 3 bases and the J gene end by 8 bases; junction bases not matched to a gene: 14. The CDR3 is 18 residues long. Here the CDR3 DNA reads TGTGCCAGTAGTATCGATGTCCCGGGACAGGGTCGGCATTCACCCCTCCACTTT. Protein product: CASSIDVPGQGRHSPLHF.

The DNA of the CDR3 is TGCGCCAGCAGCCTCGGGAACTACGAGCAGTACTTC. It is translated as CASSLGNYEQYF. The V call is TRBV5-1, the J call TRBJ2-7, with D possibly TRBD2 on 5 matching bases. The CDR3 covers 12 residues. Trimming pared 4 bases from V and 3 bases from J, leaving 8 bases between. Germline V gives CDR1 SGHRS, CDR2 YFSETQ.

The chain carries TRBV18 and TRBJ2-2; no clear D. This CDR3 contains 12 residues. Germline CDR1 KGHSH, CDR2 LQKENI. Trimming stripped 3 bases from V and 3 bases from J, with 2 bases between. In nucleotides, the CDR3 is TGTGCCAGCTCACCTTACACCGGGGAGCTGTTTTTT. Protein: CASSPYTGELFF.

The rearrangement uses TRBV29-1 and TRBJ2-3; the D is unclear. Germline V gene lookup returns CDR1 SQVTM and CDR2 ANQGSEA. The CDR3 is 15 amino acids. Deletions cut 4 bases from V and 1 base from J, with 15 bases between. CDR3 protein: CSVGFDILRTDTQYF. As DNA, the CDR3 is TGCAGCGTTGGCTTCGACATCCTCCGCACAGATACGCAGTATTTT.

Note on this clone: At one end, the junction sequence differs from germline, possibly due to a read error. The chain joins TRBV10-3 to TRBJ1-1; 8 nucleotides align to TRBD1. Germline V gene sequence: CDR1 ENHRY, CDR2 SYGVKD. The CDR3 totals 14 residues. The CDR3 bases are TGTGCCACCAGTGGGACAGGAGGAAACACTGAAGCTTTCTTT. Amino acids: CATSGTGGNTEAFF.

The chain uses TRBV7-2 and TRBJ1-2; possibly TRBD1 for D (5 bases). The CDR3 length is 16 residues. V gave up 4 bases and J gave up 2 bases, with 17 bases separating them. Looked up from germline, CDR1 is SGHTA and CDR2 is FQGNSA. CDR3 DNA sequence: TGTGCCAGCAGCTCCCAAGTTTTTGCAGGGAACTATGGCTACACCTTC. Translated: CASSSQVFAGNYGYTF.

V usage is TRBV4-1 and J usage is TRBJ2-2; a possible D gene is TRBD1 (6 bases). Germline V gene lookup returns CDR1 MGHRA and CDR2 YSYEKL. Trimming pared 2 bases from V and 1 base from J, leaving 11 bases between. This CDR3 has 16 residues. The CDR3 here is CASSQRGSRNTGELFF. The CDR3 coding sequence is TGCGCCAGCAGCCAAAGGGGGAGTAGGAACACCGGGGAGCTGTTTTTT.

The rearrangement uses TRBV19 and TRBJ1-3; no firm D call. The CDR3 is 16 amino acids. V lost 1 base, J lost 1 base, and 11 bases lay in between. CDR1 and CDR2 (germline): LNHDA, SQIVND (reference sequence). The CDR3 loop reads CASSIVGSTSGNTIYF. The CDR3 nucleotides are TGTGCCAGTAGTATAGTGGGTTCGACGTCTGGAAACACCATATATTTT.

A single count supports this clone. This chain joins TRBV29-1 and TRBJ1-5; D ambiguous. This CDR3 contains 12 residues. V lost 5 bases to trimming and J lost 3 bases, with 8 bases between them. Germline V gives CDR1 SQVTM, CDR2 ANQGSEA. This CDR3 reads CSVTTANQPQHF. The CDR3 nucleotides are TGCAGCGTTACTACCGCCAATCAGCCCCAGCATTTT. The variable domain in full, with the rest retrieved from reference TRBV29-1 and TRBJ1-5, is SAVISQKPSRDICQRGTSLTIQCQVDSQVTMMFWYRQQPGQSLTLIATANQGSEATYESGFVIDKFPISRPNLTFSTLTVSNMSPEDSSIYLCSVTTANQPQHFGDGTRLSIL.

V is TRBV27 and J is TRBJ1-2, with TRBD1 matching over 10 bases. The CDR3 extends over 15 amino acids. Unmatched junction bases numbered 7, after V lost 3 bases and J lost 6 bases. In germline, CDR1 is MNHEY, CDR2 SMNVEV (reference sequence). The CDR3 is CASSLWGQGSDGYTF. CDR3 in DNA: TGTGCCAGCAGTTTGTGGGGACAGGGGAGCGATGGCTACACCTTC.

The chain is built from TRBV5-1 and TRBJ2-2; 8 nucleotides match TRBD2. Germline V gene lookup returns CDR1 SGHRS and CDR2 YFSETQ. J was trimmed by 2 bases and V by 4 bases; bases with no gene match: 7. The CDR3 contains 16 residues. CDR3 nucleotides: TGCGCCAGCAGCCCGGGAGGGGTCCAAAACACCGGGGAGCTGTTTTTT. Its protein is CASSPGGVQNTGELFF. Using reference TRBV5-1 and TRBJ2-2 for the parts outside the CDR3, the full variable domain is KAGVTQTPRYLIKTRGQQVTLSCSPISGHRSVSWYQQTPGQGLQFLFEYFSETQRNKGNFPGRFSGRQFSNSRSEMNVSTLELGDSALYLCASSPGGVQNTGELFFGEGSRLTVL.

The CDR3 DNA reads TGTGCCAGCAGTTCTCGGACTAGCGGGGCATGGAGAAACAATGAGCAGTTCTTC. Protein: CASSSRTSGAWRNNEQFF. The chain couples TRBV6-2 or TRBV6-3 to TRBJ2-1; 12 bases map to TRBD2. V lost 4 bases, J lost 5 bases, and 12 bases stayed unmatched. Germline values: CDR1 MNHEY, CDR2 SVGEGT. CDR3 length equals 18 residues.